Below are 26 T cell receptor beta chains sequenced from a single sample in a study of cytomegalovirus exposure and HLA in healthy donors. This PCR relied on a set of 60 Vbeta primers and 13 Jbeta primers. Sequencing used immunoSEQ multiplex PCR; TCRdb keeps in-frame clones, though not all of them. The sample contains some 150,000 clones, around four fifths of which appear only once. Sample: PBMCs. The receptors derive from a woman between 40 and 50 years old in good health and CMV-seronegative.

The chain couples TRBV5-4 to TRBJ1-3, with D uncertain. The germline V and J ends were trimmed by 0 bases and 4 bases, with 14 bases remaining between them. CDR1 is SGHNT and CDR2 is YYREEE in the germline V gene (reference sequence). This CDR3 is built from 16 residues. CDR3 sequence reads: CASSLASFAEGNTIYF. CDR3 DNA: TGTGCCAGCAGCTTGGCCTCATTTGCGGAGGGAAACACCATATATTTT.

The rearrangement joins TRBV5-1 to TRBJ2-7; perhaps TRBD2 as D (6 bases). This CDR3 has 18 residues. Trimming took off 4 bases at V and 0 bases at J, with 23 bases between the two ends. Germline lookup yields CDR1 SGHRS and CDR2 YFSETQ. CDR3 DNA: TGCGCCAGCAGCCTAGGGAGGTTTTCCGGGACCACCTCCTACGAGCAGTACTTC. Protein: CASSLGRFSGTTSYEQYF. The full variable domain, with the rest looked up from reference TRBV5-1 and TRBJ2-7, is KAGVTQTPRYLIKTRGQQVTLSCSPISGHRSVSWYQQTPGQGLQFLFEYFSETQRNKGNFPGRFSGRQFSNSRSEMNVSTLELGDSALYLCASSLGRFSGTTSYEQYFGPGTRLTVT.

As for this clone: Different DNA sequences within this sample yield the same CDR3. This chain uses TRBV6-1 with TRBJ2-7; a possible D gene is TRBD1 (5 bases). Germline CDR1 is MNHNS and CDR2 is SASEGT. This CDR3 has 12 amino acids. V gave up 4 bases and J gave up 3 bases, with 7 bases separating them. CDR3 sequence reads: CASSGQGYEQYF. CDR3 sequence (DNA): TGTGCCAGCAGTGGGCAGGGCTACGAGCAGTACTTC.

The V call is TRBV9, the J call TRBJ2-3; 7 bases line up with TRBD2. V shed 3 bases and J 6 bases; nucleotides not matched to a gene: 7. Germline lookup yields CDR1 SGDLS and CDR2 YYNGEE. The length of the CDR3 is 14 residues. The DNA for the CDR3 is TGTGCCAGCAGCGGGGGGGGGATGGGGGATACGCAGTATTTT. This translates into CASSGGGMGDTQYF.

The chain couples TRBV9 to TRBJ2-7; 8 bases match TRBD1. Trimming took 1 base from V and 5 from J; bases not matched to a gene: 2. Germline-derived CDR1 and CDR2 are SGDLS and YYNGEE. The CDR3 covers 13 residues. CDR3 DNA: TGTGCCAGCAGCGTACGGACAGGGAACGAGCAGTACTTC. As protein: CASSVRTGNEQYF.

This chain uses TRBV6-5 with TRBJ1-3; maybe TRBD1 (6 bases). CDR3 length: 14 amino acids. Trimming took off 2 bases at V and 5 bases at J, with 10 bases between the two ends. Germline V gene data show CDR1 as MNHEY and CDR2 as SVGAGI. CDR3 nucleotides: TGTGCCAGCAGTTACGACAGGTCTCGAAACACCATATATTTT. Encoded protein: CASSYDRSRNTIYF.

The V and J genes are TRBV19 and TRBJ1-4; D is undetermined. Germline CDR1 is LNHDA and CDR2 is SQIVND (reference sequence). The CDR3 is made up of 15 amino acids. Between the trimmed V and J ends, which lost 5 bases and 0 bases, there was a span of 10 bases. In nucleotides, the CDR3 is TGTGCCAGTAGTCCCAAGCTGGCAACTAATGAAAAACTGTTTTTT. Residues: CASSPKLATNEKLFF.

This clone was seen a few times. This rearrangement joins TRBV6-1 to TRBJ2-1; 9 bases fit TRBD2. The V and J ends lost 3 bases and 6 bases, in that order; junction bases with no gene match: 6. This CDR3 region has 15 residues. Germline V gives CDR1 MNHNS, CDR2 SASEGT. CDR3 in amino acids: CASSDGAGGFNEQFF. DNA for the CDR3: TGTGCCAGCAGTGACGGGGCGGGGGGGTTCAATGAGCAGTTCTTC.

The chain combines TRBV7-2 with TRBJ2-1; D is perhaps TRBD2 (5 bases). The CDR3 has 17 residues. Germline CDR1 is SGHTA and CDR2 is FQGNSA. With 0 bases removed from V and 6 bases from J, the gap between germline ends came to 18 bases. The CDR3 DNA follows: TGTGCCAGCAGCTTAGCGTCCTGGACCCAGCGGTTCAATGAGCAGTTCTTC. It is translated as CASSLASWTQRFNEQFF.

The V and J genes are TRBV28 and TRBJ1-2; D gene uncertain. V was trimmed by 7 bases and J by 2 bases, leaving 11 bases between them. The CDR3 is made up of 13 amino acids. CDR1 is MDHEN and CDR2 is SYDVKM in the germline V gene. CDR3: CASTWAENYGYTF. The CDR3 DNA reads TGTGCCAGCACGTGGGCAGAGAACTATGGCTACACCTTC.

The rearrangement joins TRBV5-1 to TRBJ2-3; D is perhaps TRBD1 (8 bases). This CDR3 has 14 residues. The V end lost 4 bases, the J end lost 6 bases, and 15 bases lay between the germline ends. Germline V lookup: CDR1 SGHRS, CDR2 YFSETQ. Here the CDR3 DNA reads TGCGCCAGCAGCGATGGACAGGGAGGGGATACGCAGTATTTT. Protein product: CASSDGQGGDTQYF.

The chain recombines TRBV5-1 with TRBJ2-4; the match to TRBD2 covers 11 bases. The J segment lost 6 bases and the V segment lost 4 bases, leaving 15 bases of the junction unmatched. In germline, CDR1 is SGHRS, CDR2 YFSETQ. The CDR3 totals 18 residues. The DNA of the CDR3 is TGCGCCAGCAGCAGTACCACGGGACTAGCGGTAGTTGGAAACATTCAGTACTTC. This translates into CASSSTTGLAVVGNIQYF.

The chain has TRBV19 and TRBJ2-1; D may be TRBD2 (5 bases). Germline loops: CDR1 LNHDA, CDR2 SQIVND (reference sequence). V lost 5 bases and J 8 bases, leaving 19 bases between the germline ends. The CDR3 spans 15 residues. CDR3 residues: CASSAVKRSLDEQFF. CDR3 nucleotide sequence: TGTGCCAGTAGTGCCGTAAAGCGGTCCTTGGATGAGCAGTTCTTC. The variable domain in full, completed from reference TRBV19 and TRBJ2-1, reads DGGITQSPKYLFRKEGQNVTLSCEQNLNHDAMYWYRQDPGQGLRLIYYSQIVNDFQKGDIAEGYSVSREKKESFPLTVTSAQKNPTAFYLCASSAVKRSLDEQFFGPGTRLTVL.

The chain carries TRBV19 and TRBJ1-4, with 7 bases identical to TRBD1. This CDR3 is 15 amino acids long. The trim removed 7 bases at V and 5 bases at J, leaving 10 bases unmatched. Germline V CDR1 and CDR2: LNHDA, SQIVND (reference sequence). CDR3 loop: CASNTRDSENEKLFF. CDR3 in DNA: TGTGCCAGTAACACCCGGGACAGCGAGAATGAAAAACTGTTTTTT.

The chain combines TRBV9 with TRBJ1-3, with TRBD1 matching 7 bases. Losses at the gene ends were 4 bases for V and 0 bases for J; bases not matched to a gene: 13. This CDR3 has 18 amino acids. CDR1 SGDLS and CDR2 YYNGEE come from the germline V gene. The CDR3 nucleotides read TGTGCCAGCAGCCCAGAACCCAACCAGGGGGGCTCTGGAAACACCATATATTTT. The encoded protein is CASSPEPNQGGSGNTIYF.

DNA for the CDR3: TGTGCCAGTAGTTCGACAGGGGGCAGAGCTTACGAGCAGTACTTC. This gives the protein CASSSTGGRAYEQYF. V and J are TRBV19 and TRBJ2-7, with 10 positions matching TRBD1. J was trimmed by 4 bases and V by 5 bases; bases with no gene match: 8. In germline, CDR1 is LNHDA, CDR2 SQIVND (reference sequence). The CDR3 sequence is 15 residues long.

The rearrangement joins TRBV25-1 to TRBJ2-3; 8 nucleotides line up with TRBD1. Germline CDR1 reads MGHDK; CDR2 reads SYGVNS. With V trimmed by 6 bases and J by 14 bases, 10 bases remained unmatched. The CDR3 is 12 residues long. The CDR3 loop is CASSPGTGWGYF. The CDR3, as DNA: TGTGCCAGCAGCCCGGGGACAGGATGGGGGTATTTT.

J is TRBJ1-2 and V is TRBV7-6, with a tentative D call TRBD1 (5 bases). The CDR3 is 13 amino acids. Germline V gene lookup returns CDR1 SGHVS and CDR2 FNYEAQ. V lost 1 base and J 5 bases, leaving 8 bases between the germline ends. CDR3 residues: CASSLGRVYGYTF. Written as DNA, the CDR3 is TGTGCCAGCAGCTTAGGCAGGGTATATGGCTACACCTTC. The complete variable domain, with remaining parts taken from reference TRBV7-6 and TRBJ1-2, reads GAGVSQSPRYKVTKRGQDVALRCDPISGHVSLYWYRQALGQGPEFLTYFNYEAQQDKSGLPNDRFSAERPEGSISTLTIQRTEQRDSAMYRCASSLGRVYGYTFGSGTRLTVV.

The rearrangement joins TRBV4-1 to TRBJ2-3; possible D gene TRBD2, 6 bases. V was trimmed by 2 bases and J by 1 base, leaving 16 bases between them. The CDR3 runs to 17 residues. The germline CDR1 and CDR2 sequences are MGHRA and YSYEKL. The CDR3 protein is CASSQLPLGEGTDTQYF. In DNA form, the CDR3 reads TGCGCCAGCAGCCAACTCCCTTTGGGGGAGGGCACAGATACGCAGTATTTT.

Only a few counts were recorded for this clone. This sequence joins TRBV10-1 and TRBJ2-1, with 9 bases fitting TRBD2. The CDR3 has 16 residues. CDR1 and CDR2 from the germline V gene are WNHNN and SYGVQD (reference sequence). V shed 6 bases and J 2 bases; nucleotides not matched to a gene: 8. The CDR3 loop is CASSPKSGGPYNEQFF. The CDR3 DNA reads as TGCGCCAGCAGCCCCAAAAGCGGGGGGCCCTACAATGAGCAGTTCTTC.

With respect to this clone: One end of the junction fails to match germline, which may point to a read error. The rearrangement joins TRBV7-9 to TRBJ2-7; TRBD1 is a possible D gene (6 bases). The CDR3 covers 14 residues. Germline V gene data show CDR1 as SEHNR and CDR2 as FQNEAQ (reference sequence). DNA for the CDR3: TGTGTCAGCACCACCCCACAGGGTAGGCACGAGCAGTACTTC. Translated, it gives CVSTTPQGRHEQYF.

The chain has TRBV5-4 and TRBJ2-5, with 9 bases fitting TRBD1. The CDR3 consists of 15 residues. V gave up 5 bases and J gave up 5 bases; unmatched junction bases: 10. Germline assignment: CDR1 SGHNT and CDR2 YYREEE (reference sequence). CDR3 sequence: CASRTGTGYIETQYF. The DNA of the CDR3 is TGTGCCAGCAGAACCGGGACAGGGTATATCGAGACCCAGTACTTC.

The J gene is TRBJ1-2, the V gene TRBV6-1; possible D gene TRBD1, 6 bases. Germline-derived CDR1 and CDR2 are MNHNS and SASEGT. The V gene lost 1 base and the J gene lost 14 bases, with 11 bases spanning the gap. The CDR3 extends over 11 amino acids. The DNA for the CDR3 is TGTGCCAGCAGTGAAGGGACAGCCCTAACCTTC. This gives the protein CASSEGTALTF.

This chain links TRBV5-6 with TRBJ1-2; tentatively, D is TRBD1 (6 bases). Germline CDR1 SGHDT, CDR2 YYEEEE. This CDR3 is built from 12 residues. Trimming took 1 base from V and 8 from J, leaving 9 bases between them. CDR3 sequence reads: CASSLTGNGYTF. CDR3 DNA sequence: TGTGCCAGCAGCTTGACAGGGAACGGCTACACCTTC.

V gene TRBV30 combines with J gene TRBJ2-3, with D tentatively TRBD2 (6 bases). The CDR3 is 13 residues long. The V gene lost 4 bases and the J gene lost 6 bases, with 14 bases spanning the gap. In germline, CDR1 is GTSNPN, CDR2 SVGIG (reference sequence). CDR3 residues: CAWNRRRGDTQYF. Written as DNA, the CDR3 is TGTGCCTGGAACCGTCGGCGGGGTGATACGCAGTATTTT.

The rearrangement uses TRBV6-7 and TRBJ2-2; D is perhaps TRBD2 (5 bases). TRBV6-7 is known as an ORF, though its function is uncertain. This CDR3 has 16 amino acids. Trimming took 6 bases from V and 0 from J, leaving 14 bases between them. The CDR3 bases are TGTGCCAGCAGGTCCGGGGAACTCACGAACACCGGGGAGCTGTTTTTT. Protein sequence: CASRSGELTNTGELFF.